This T cell receptor (beta chain) was observed in a study of cytomegalovirus exposure and HLA in healthy donors. Overall study context: The same platform as the approximately 730 first-cohort repertoires was used for the roughly 130 validation repertoires, a later analysis reported. General study findings and limits: Rare sequences made up most TCRs, while some public TCRs were found in many donors. Overall, around 160 TCR beta chains were annotated as cytomegalovirus-associated. In vitro, a few CMV-associated chains proved specific for CMV antigens.

Trimming cost V 1 base and J 2 bases, with 12 bases left between them. Germline CDR1 SNHLY, CDR2 FYNNEI. The CDR3 runs 16 residues. Note on this clone: Its antigen is unknown.

Here immunoSEQ multiplex PCR was the method, and the copy in TCRdb shows in-frame clones only, minus some. The sample consists of more than 140,000 clones, 85% to 90% of them appearing once. Input material: PBMCs. The TCR was taken from a woman between 18 and 30 years old in good health and CMV-seropositive. The chain couples TRBV2 to TRBJ2-1; D may be TRBD1 (7 bases). CDR3 DNA: TGTGCCAGCAGTGAAGGGGCAGGGGGGACCTACAATGAGCAGTTCTTC. As protein: CASSEGAGGTYNEQFF.